This T cell receptor beta chain was documented in a study of T cells in Graves' hyperthyroidism and ophthalmopathy. Study information: Initial diagnosis, before any treatment, was when peripheral blood was collected.

On this clonotype: Its antigen is unidentified.

General study points: By a 13 V-J model, ophthalmopathy was set apart from stable hyperthyroidism. Most thyroid clonotypes expanded above 0.001 appeared in blood too.

Researchers amplified the TCR beta CDR3 regions from RNA transcripts. A set of HTBI primers served as the primers for a first-round RT-PCR of the TCR CDR3. TCRdb used MiXCR to reprocess the multiplex PCR reads, holding one entry per CDR3 protein. Here the sample spans hundreds of thousands of distinct CDR3 sequences, about 15% being singletons. This CDR3 has 16 residues. Germline V CDR1 and CDR2: SNHLY, FYNNEI. V dropped 7 bases and J dropped 1; count of bases not matched to a gene: 4. Exclusion of patients followed from uncontrolled infection, other autoimmune disease, pregnancy or lactation. The V call is TRBV2, the J call TRBJ2-7, with 16 bases lining up with TRBD2. The source of this sequence is a woman aged 25 to 39 with Graves' hyperthyroidism. Sequenced: blood. The CDR3, as DNA: TGTGCCAGCACCGGGACTAGCGGGAGGGATTCCTACGAGCAGTACTTC. This encodes CASTGTSGRDSYEQYF.